The rows below give T cell receptor beta chains drawn from one sample of a study of T-cell reconstitution after alpha-beta-depleted transplantation in children. Using its own MiXCR run on the PCR reads, TCRdb lists one record per CDR3 protein. Of about 980,000 distinct CDR3 sequences in the sample, about 26% were seen once. Sequencing was performed on PBMCs, mostly from graft donor cells, taken 360 days after TCRalphabeta/CD19-depleted stem cell transplant. The receptors stem from a boy younger than two who had a stem cell transplant for SCID, so the T cells may come from the graft donor. Both conserved end residues are part of each CDR3. The D gene is left open where the match is weak. The listing skips clone size in some rows; elsewhere it reads once, few, many or a size class.

CDR3nt: TGCAGCGCCCCTTGGGACACCGGGGAGCTGTTTTTT
CDR3aa: CSAPWDTGELFF
d_gene: NA
v_gene: TRBV29-1
abundance: few
j_gene: TRBJ2-2

CDR3nt: TGTGCCAGCAGCGCCCGACTAGCGGGGGCCGGGGAGCTGTTTTTT
CDR3aa: CASSARLAGAGELFF
d_gene: TRBD2
v_gene: TRBV9
abundance: NA
j_gene: TRBJ2-2

CDR3nt: TGTGCCAGCAGTTCCGGGACTAGCGGGGGCATCACAGATACGCAGTATTTT
CDR3aa: CASSSGTSGGITDTQYF
d_gene: TRBD2
v_gene: TRBV28
abundance: many
j_gene: TRBJ2-3

CDR3nt: TGTGCCACCAGCAGAGATTACGGGACAGGGCAAGAGACCCAGTACTTC
CDR3aa: CATSRDYGTGQETQYF
d_gene: TRBD1
v_gene: TRBV15
abundance: few
j_gene: TRBJ2-5

CDR3nt: TGTGCCAGCTCACCGACTAGCGACGGCCCAGAGACCCAGTACTTC
CDR3aa: CASSPTSDGPETQYF
d_gene: TRBD2
v_gene: TRBV27
abundance: few
j_gene: TRBJ2-5

CDR3nt: TGCAGTGCTAGAGAGTCGGGACAGGGGGAAGGTGAAGCTTTCTTT
CDR3aa: CSARESGQGEGEAFF
d_gene: TRBD1
v_gene: TRBV20-1
abundance: NA
j_gene: TRBJ1-1

CDR3nt: TGCAGTGCTGACGGGACTAGTGCAGATACGCAGTATTTT
CDR3aa: CSADGTSADTQYF
d_gene: TRBD2
v_gene: TRBV20-1
abundance: NA
j_gene: TRBJ2-3

CDR3nt: TGCGCCAGCAGCCAAGGGCTAGCGGCACTCTACGAGCAGTACTTC
CDR3aa: CASSQGLAALYEQYF
d_gene: TRBD2
v_gene: TRBV4-1
abundance: NA
j_gene: TRBJ2-7

CDR3nt: TGTGCCAGCTCACCACCTCTACGCAGGGGAGACACCGGGGAGCTGTTTTTT
CDR3aa: CASSPPLRRGDTGELFF
d_gene: NA
v_gene: TRBV18
abundance: NA
j_gene: TRBJ2-2

CDR3nt: TGTGCCAGCAGCCAAGAACAGGGCGTTGCAGATACGCAGTATTTT
CDR3aa: CASSQEQGVADTQYF
d_gene: NA
v_gene: TRBV4-2
abundance: few
j_gene: TRBJ2-3